The entry below describes one T cell receptor beta chain. Its antigen is not known. The sample holds other DNA sequences that translate to the same CDR3. Sequencing was performed with immunoSEQ multiplex PCR; in TCRdb, only in-frame clones are kept and a portion is missing. In the table there are hundreds of thousands of clones, about 91% of which are singletons. This specimen comes from a study of shared clonotypes between healthy human individuals. Study-level information: Three plates each covered CD4 naive and memory; CD8 naive two, CD8 memory one. Findings and caveats of the study: A reduction in generation probabilities was seen for non-shared clonotypes relative to those shared by all four donors. The naive CD4 repertoires of a few donors were compared, and around 5% of clonotypes were shared.

CD45RO-negative, CCR7-positively selected cells formed the naive CD8 fraction, excluding terminally differentiated effector memory CD45RA+ cells. Sequences were obtained from naive CD8+ T cells sorted from blood. The TCR originated in a man aged 25 to 40 in good health.

CDR3 residues: CASSPPRTEAFF. In DNA form, the CDR3 reads TGTGCCAGCTCACCACCAAGAACTGAAGCTTTCTTT. The chain links TRBV18 to TRBJ1-1; D gene unclear. The CDR3 is made up of 12 amino acids. The V end was cut by 0 bases, the J end by 5 bases, with 4 bases between. The germline gives CDR1 KGHSH, CDR2 LQKENI.